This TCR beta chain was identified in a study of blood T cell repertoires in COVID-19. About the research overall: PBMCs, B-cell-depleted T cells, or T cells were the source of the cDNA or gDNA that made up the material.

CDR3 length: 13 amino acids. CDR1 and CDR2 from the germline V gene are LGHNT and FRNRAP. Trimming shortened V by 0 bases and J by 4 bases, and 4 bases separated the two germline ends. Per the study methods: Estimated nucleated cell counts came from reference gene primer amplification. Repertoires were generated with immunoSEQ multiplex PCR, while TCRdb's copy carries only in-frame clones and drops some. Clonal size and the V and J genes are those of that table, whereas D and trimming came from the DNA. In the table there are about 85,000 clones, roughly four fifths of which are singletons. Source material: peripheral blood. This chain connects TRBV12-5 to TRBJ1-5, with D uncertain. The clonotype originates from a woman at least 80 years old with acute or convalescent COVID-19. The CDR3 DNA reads TGTGCTAGTGGTTTGGTACAGAATCAGCCCCAGCATTTT. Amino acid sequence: CASGLVQNQPQHF. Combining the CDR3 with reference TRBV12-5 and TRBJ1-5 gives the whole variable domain DARVTQTPRHKVTEMGQEVTMRCQPILGHNTVFWYRQTMMQGLELLAYFRNRAPLDDSGMPKDRFSAEMPDATLATLKIQPSEPRDSAVYFCASGLVQNQPQHFGDGTRLSIL.